These 26 T cell receptor beta chains share one sample of origin, sequenced in a study of OX40 agonist ivuxolimab in advanced cancers. TCRdb keeps only in-frame clones here, not all; method: immunoSEQ multiplex PCR. The table has about 34,000 clones, about four fifths seen once. Sample: CD4+ or CD8+ T cells sorted from blood, taken in a trial of the OX40 agonist ivuxolimab. The source of these receptors is an adult with an advanced solid tumor such as melanoma, head and neck, liver or kidney cancer.

This clone was seen a single time. The rearrangement links TRBV29-1 to TRBJ2-7; 8 nucleotides line up with TRBD1. Germline V gene data show CDR1 as SQVTM and CDR2 as ANQGSEA. This CDR3 region has 15 residues. V lost 7 bases and J lost 2; bases outside the gene matches: 13. The CDR3: CSASQGGTGPYEQYF. In DNA, the CDR3 is TGCAGCGCTTCCCAGGGCGGGACAGGTCCCTACGAGCAGTACTTC.

V and J are TRBV5-1 and TRBJ2-5; D unclear. V lost 1 base to trimming and J lost 1 base, with 5 bases between them. CDR1 is SGHRS and CDR2 is YFSETQ in the germline V gene. The CDR3 is made up of 13 amino acids. In DNA, the CDR3 is TGCGCCAGCAGCTTGTCCCTCCAAGAGACCCAGTACTTC. Translation gives CASSLSLQETQYF.

This rearrangement joins TRBV6-1 to TRBJ2-1, with 14 nucleotides matching TRBD2. V was clipped by 4 bases and J by 6 bases; unmatched bases: 2. Germline V gene sequence: CDR1 MNHNS, CDR2 SASEGT. The CDR3 spans 15 residues. The CDR3: CASSGLAGGPNEQFF. In DNA, the CDR3 is TGTGCCAGCAGTGGACTAGCGGGGGGGCCCAATGAGCAGTTCTTC.

The V and J genes are TRBV6-5 and TRBJ1-1; no definite D call. The germline V gene has CDR1 MNHEY and CDR2 SVGAGI. CDR3 size: 13 residues. Deletions cut 7 bases from V and 1 base from J, with 10 bases between. The CDR3 protein is CASKLTKNTEAFF. The CDR3 DNA follows: TGTGCCAGCAAGCTGACGAAGAACACTGAAGCTTTCTTT.

The V call is TRBV10-3, the J call TRBJ2-7; D not certain. The CDR3 totals 12 residues. Germline V gene data show CDR1 as ENHRY and CDR2 as SYGVKD. V shed 4 bases and J shed 2 bases, with 6 bases lying between them. The CDR3 DNA reads as TGTGCCATCAGTGGTGGGGCCTACGAGCAGTACTTC. Its protein product is CAISGGAYEQYF.

The chain has TRBV4-3 and TRBJ2-3; 11 positions agree with TRBD2. J gave up 4 bases and V 3 bases, and 6 bases lay outside the gene matches. The CDR3 runs 16 residues. Per germline, CDR1 LGHNA and CDR2 YSLEER. The CDR3 reads CASSQGSGRAADTQYF. The CDR3 DNA reads TGCGCCAGCAGCCAGGGTAGCGGGAGGGCCGCAGATACGCAGTATTTT.

V and J are TRBV6-5 and TRBJ1-1, with D unclear. Trimming removed 6 bases at V and 7 bases at J, with 9 bases between. The length of the CDR3 is 11 residues. The germline V gene encodes CDR1 MNHEY and CDR2 SVGAGI. For the CDR3, the DNA is TGTGCCAGCAGCCGGGAGGGTGAAGCTTTCTTT. This gives the protein CASSREGEAFF.

This chain connects TRBV10-1 to TRBJ2-1; 8 bases line up with TRBD2. Germline CDR1 and CDR2: WNHNN and SYGVQD (reference sequence). This CDR3 comprises 15 residues. Unmatched junction bases numbered 8, after V lost 0 bases and J lost 10 bases. The CDR3 DNA reads TGCGCCAGCAGTGAGTCGGGACTAGGAGTAGAAGAGCAGTTCTTC. This sequence encodes CASSESGLGVEEQFF.

This chain connects TRBV4-1 to TRBJ2-1, with D possibly being TRBD1 or TRBD2 (5 bases each). V was shortened by 4 bases and J by 0 bases, with 7 bases between the two germline ends. CDR1 MGHRA and CDR2 YSYEKL come from the germline V gene. The CDR3 is 14 amino acids. As DNA, the CDR3 is TGCGCCAGCAGCCGGGGGAGCTCCTACAATGAGCAGTTCTTC. Protein sequence: CASSRGSSYNEQFF.

The V and J genes are TRBV9 and TRBJ1-1, with D maybe TRBD1 (5 bases). In germline, CDR1 is SGDLS, CDR2 YYNGEE. The CDR3 is 14 residues long. With 2 bases removed from V and 0 bases from J, the gap between germline ends came to 8 bases. CDR3 nucleotides: TGTGCCAGCAGCGTGGGGGTAATGAACACTGAAGCTTTCTTT. Translated, it gives CASSVGVMNTEAFF.

The J gene is TRBJ1-5, the V gene TRBV6-5; TRBD1 matches at 7 bases. Trimming at V came to 6 bases and at J to 4 bases, leaving 6 bases not matched to a gene. From germline, CDR1 is MNHEY and CDR2 SVGAGI. CDR3 size: 14 residues. CDR3 bases: TGTGCCAGCAGCCACCCCAGGGGGAATCAGCCCCAGCATTTT. It encodes CASSHPRGNQPQHF.

The V and J genes are TRBV10-3 and TRBJ2-5, with 7 nucleotides matching TRBD2. The CDR3 covers 13 residues. V shed 8 bases and J 4 bases; nucleotides not matched to a gene: 7. Looked up from germline, CDR1 is ENHRY and CDR2 is SYGVKD. For the CDR3, the DNA is TGTGCCATCCGGGAGGTGGCCACAGAGACCCAGTACTTC. It specifies CAIREVATETQYF.

The rearrangement joins TRBV7-2 to TRBJ2-1; 11 nucleotides align to TRBD1. The CDR3 has 15 amino acids. Per germline, CDR1 SGHTA and CDR2 FQGNSA. Unmatched junction bases numbered 6, after V lost 5 bases and J lost 6 bases. In nucleotides, the CDR3 is TGTGCCAGCAGCATGGGACAGGGGGTCCTCAATGAGCAGTTCTTC. It is translated as CASSMGQGVLNEQFF.

This chain uses TRBV19 with TRBJ2-4; D perhaps matches TRBD1 (5 bases). CDR3 length: 15 amino acids. V was pared by 4 bases and J by 3 bases, with 13 bases between. The V gene's germline CDR1 is LNHDA and CDR2 SQIVND (reference sequence). The CDR3 sequence is CASSKNQGSKNIQYF. Written as DNA, the CDR3 is TGTGCCAGTAGTAAGAATCAGGGCAGCAAAAACATTCAGTACTTC.

This clone occurred once. The chain joins TRBV2 to TRBJ2-1, with unresolved D. Trimming pared 4 bases from V and 9 bases from J, leaving 4 bases between. This CDR3 is 10 amino acids long. Per germline, CDR1 SNHLY and CDR2 FYNNEI. CDR3 nucleotides: TGTGCCAGCAGTGCTGGTGAGCAGTTCTTC. Translated, it gives CASSAGEQFF.

This chain joins TRBV7-3 and TRBJ2-3; unclear D gene. The CDR3 sequence is 13 residues long. Germline-derived CDR1 and CDR2 are SGHTA and FQGTGA. Trimming shortened V by 7 bases and J by 10 bases, and 18 bases separated the two germline ends. CDR3 coding DNA: TGTGCCAGCACCAACGGAAAGTCGCTTCCGCAGTATTTT. It codes for CASTNGKSLPQYF.

The genes are TRBV7-2 and TRBJ2-7, with 11 nucleotides matching TRBD1. Germline-derived CDR1 and CDR2 are SGHTA and FQGNSA. Trimming cost V 5 bases and J 5 bases; bases outside gene matches: 11. This CDR3 has 16 amino acids. The CDR3 DNA sequence: TGTGCCAGCAGCAAAACCCGGGACAGGGGGGTCCACGAGCAGTACTTC. Its protein is CASSKTRDRGVHEQYF.

This chain links TRBV4-1 with TRBJ2-5; TRBD2 aligns across 8 bases. Germline V gene data show CDR1 as MGHRA and CDR2 as YSYEKL. The CDR3 is 15 amino acids. The V and J ends lost 5 bases and 2 bases, in that order; junction bases with no gene match: 7. CDR3 DNA sequence: TGCGCCAGCAGCGGACCCGGGAGGGGACAAGAGACCCAGTACTTC. The encoded protein is CASSGPGRGQETQYF.

The chain uses TRBV15 and TRBJ1-2; perhaps TRBD1 as D (5 bases). The V gene's germline CDR1 is LNHNV and CDR2 YYDKDF (reference sequence). This CDR3 region has 15 residues. V dropped 0 bases and J dropped 8 bases, with 16 bases sitting between them. CDR3 in amino acids: CATSRDRARVEGYTF. For the CDR3, the DNA is TGTGCCACCAGCAGAGATCGGGCCAGGGTGGAGGGCTACACCTTC.

V is TRBV7-3 and J is TRBJ2-5, with 7 bases lining up with TRBD1. The CDR3 is 14 residues long. CDR1 is SGHTA, CDR2 FQGTGA, per germline. The V segment lost 5 bases and the J segment 5 bases; nucleotides outside the gene matches: 8. DNA for the CDR3: TGTGCCAGCAGCGCGACAGGGAGAGGGGAGACCCAGTACTTC. The encoded protein is CASSATGRGETQYF.

This clone was seen once. The chain combines TRBV9 with TRBJ1-6, with TRBD1 matching over 7 bases. The CDR3 consists of 16 residues. V dropped 0 bases and J dropped 7; count of bases not matched to a gene: 7. Germline V gene data show CDR1 as SGDLS and CDR2 as YYNGEE. In DNA, the CDR3 is TGTGCCAGCAGCGTAGGAGGGACAGTAGTAAATTCACCCCTCCACTTT. Translation gives CASSVGGTVVNSPLHF.

This clone was recorded once. CDR3 residues: CASTGTGKHAGYTF. For the CDR3, the DNA is TGTGCCAGCACCGGGACAGGTAAACACGCTGGCTACACCTTC. V usage is TRBV6-5 and J usage is TRBJ1-2, with 8 positions matching TRBD1. Germline trimming cut 7 bases from V and 7 bases from J; bases unmatched to any gene: 11. The CDR3 runs to 14 residues. Per germline, CDR1 MNHEY and CDR2 SVGAGI.

The chain links TRBV29-1 to TRBJ2-4; perhaps TRBD2 as D (5 bases). The germline gives CDR1 SQVTM, CDR2 ANQGSEA. The ends were cut back, 0 bases at V and 2 bases at J, with 17 bases in the middle. The CDR3 covers 17 residues. The CDR3 loop reads CSVEDDYSGNPKNIQYF. The CDR3 DNA sequence: TGCAGCGTTGAAGACGACTACTCCGGGAACCCCAAAAACATTCAGTACTTC.

This chain joins TRBV5-1 and TRBJ2-1, with TRBD2 matching over 9 bases. With 5 bases clipped from V and 2 bases from J, the junction kept 5 bases outside the gene matches. This CDR3 is built from 15 residues. Germline loops: CDR1 SGHRS, CDR2 YFSETQ. CDR3 nucleotide sequence: TGCGCCAGCAGATTAGCGGGAGCCCCCTACAATGAGCAGTTCTTC. Residues: CASRLAGAPYNEQFF.

The V call is TRBV6-5, the J call TRBJ1-2, with a tentative D call TRBD1 (5 bases). The CDR3 spans 13 residues. Germline assignment: CDR1 MNHEY and CDR2 SVGAGI. The V end was cut by 2 bases, the J end by 1 base, with 5 bases between. The DNA for the CDR3 is TGTGCCAGCAGTTACGACAGTAACTATGGCTACACCTTC. Its protein product is CASSYDSNYGYTF.

The count of this clone is one. This chain joins TRBV19 and TRBJ1-4; 8 positions agree with TRBD1. CDR1 is LNHDA and CDR2 is SQIVND in the germline V gene (reference sequence). The CDR3 totals 14 residues. V shed 4 bases, J shed 5 bases, and the junction held 3 bases outside the gene matches. The CDR3 DNA sequence: TGTGCCAGTAGTAGGACAGGGTGGAATGAAAAACTGTTTTTT. It codes for CASSRTGWNEKLFF.